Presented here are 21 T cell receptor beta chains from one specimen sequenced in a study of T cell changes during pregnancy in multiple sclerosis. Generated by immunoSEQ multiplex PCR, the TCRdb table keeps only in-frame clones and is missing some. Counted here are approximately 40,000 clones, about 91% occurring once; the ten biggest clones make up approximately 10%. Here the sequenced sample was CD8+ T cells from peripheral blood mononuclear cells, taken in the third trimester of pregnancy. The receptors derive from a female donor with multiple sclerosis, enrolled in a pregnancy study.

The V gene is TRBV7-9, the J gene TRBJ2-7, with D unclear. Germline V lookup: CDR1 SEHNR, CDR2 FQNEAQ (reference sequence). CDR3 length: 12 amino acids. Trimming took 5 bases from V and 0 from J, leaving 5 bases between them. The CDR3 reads CASSVISYEQYF. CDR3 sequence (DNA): TGTGCCAGCAGCGTTATCTCCTACGAGCAGTACTTC.

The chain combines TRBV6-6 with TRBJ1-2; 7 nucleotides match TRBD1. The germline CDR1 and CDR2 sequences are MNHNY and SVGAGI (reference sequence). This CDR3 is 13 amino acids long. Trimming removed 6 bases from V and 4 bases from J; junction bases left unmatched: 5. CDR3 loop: CASSHRGGYGYTF. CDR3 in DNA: TGTGCCAGCAGCCACAGGGGCGGCTATGGCTACACCTTC.

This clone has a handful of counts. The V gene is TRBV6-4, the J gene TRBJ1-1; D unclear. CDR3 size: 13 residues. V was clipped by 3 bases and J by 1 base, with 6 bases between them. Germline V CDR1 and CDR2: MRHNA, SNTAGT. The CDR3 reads CASSERGNTEAFF. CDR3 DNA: TGTGCCAGCAGTGAGCGGGGGAACACTGAAGCTTTCTTT.

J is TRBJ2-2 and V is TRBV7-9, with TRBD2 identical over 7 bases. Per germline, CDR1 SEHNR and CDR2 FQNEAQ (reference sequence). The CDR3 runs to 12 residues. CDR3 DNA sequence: TGTGCGGGGGAGGGCCCCACCGGGGAGCTGTTTTTT. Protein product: CAGEGPTGELFF.

The CDR3 nucleotides read TGTGCCAGCAGCCAAGGTACCTACAATGAGCAGTTCTTC. Translation gives CASSQGTYNEQFF. This chain links TRBV14 with TRBJ2-1; D ambiguous. Deletions cut 1 base from V and 2 bases from J, with 3 bases between. This CDR3 has 13 amino acids. Per germline, CDR1 SGHDN and CDR2 FVKESK.

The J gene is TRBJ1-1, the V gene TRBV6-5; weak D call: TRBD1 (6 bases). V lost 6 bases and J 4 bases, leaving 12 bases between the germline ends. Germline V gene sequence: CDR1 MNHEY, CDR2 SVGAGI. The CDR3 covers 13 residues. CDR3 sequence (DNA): TGTGCCAGCAGCTATACAGGGTTCACTGAAGCTTTCTTT. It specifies CASSYTGFTEAFF.

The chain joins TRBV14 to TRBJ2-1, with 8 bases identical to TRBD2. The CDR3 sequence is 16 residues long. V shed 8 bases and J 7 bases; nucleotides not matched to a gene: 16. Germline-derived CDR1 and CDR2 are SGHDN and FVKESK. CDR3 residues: CASPQEEAGGSNEQFF. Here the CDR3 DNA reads TGTGCCAGCCCCCAGGAGGAGGCGGGAGGAAGTAATGAGCAGTTCTTC.

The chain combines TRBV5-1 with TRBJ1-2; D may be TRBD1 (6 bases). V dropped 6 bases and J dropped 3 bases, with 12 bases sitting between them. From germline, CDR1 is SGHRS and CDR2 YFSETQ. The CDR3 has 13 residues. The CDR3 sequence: CASMAPGDYGYTF. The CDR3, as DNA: TGCGCCAGCATGGCGCCAGGGGACTATGGCTACACCTTC.

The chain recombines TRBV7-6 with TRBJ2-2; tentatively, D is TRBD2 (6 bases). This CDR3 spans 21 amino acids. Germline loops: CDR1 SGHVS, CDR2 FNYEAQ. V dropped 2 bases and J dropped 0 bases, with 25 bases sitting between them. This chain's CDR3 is CASSLTPYRGGAGTNTGELFF. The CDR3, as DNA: TGTGCCAGCAGCTTAACCCCCTATCGCGGAGGGGCAGGGACGAACACCGGGGAGCTGTTTTTT. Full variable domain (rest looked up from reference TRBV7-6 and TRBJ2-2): GAGVSQSPRYKVTKRGQDVALRCDPISGHVSLYWYRQALGQGPEFLTYFNYEAQQDKSGLPNDRFSAERPEGSISTLTIQRTEQRDSAMYRCASSLTPYRGGAGTNTGELFFGEGSRLTVL.

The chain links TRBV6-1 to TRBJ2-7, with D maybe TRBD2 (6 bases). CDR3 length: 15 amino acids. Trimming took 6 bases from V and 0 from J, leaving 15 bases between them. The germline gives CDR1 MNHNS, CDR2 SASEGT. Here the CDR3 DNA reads TGTGCCAGCAGGATAACGGGGGTGACCTCCTACGAGCAGTACTTC. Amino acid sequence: CASRITGVTSYEQYF.

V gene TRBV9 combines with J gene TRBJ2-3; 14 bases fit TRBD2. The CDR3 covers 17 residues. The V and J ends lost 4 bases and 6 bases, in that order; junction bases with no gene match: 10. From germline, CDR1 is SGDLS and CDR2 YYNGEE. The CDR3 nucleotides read TGTGCCAGCAGCCCACCGACTAGCGGGGGGGCAACGGATACGCAGTATTTT. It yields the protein CASSPPTSGGATDTQYF.

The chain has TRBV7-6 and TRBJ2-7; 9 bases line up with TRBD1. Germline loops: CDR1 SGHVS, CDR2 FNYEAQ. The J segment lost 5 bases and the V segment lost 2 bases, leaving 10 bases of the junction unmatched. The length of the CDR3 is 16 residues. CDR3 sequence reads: CASSLNRWGQGDEQYF. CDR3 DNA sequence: TGTGCCAGCAGCTTAAATCGTTGGGGACAGGGAGACGAGCAGTACTTC. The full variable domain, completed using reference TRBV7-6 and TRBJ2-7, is GAGVSQSPRYKVTKRGQDVALRCDPISGHVSLYWYRQALGQGPEFLTYFNYEAQQDKSGLPNDRFSAERPEGSISTLTIQRTEQRDSAMYRCASSLNRWGQGDEQYFGPGTRLTVT.

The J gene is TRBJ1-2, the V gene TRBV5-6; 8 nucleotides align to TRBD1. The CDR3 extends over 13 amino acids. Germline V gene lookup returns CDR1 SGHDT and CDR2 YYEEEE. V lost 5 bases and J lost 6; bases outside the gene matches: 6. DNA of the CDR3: TGTGCCAGCAGGCTACAGGGGGTAAATGGCTACACCTTC. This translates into CASRLQGVNGYTF. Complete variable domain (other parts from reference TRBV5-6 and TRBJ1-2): DAGVTQSPTHLIKTRGQQVTLRCSPKSGHDTVSWYQQALGQGPQFIFQYYEEEERQRGNFPDRFSGHQFPNYSSELNVNALLLGDSALYLCASRLQGVNGYTFGSGTRLTVV.

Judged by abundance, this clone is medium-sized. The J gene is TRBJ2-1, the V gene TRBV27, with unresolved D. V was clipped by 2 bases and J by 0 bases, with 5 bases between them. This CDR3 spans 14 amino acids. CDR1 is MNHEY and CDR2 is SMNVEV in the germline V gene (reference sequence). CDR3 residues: CASSLMSSYNEQFF. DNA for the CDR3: TGTGCCAGCAGTTTAATGAGCTCCTACAATGAGCAGTTCTTC.

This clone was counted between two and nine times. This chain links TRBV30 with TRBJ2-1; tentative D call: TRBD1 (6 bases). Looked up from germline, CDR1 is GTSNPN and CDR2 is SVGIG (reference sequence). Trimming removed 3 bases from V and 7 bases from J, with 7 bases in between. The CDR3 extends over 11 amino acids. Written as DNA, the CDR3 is TGTGCCTGGAGAAGGGGGAATGAGCAGTTCTTC. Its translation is CAWRRGNEQFF.

The DNA of the CDR3 is TGTGCCAGCAGTGTGCTACAGGGGGCGAGCACTGAAGCTTTCTTT. This sequence encodes CASSVLQGASTEAFF. The chain recombines TRBV6-1 with TRBJ1-1, with 9 positions matching TRBD1. Germline V gene sequence: CDR1 MNHNS, CDR2 SASEGT. V shed 4 bases, J shed 4 bases, and the junction held 7 bases outside the gene matches. This CDR3 is 15 amino acids long.

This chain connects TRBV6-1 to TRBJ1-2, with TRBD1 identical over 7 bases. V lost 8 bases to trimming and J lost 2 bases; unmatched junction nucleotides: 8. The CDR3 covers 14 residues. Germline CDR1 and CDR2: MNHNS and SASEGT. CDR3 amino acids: CASVVTTGNYGYTF. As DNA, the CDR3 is TGTGCCAGCGTGGTGACGACAGGGAACTATGGCTACACCTTC.

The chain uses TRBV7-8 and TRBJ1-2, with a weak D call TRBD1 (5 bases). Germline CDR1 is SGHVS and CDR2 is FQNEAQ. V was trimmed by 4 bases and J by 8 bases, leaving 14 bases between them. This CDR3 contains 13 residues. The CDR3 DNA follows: TGTGCCAGCAGCTCCTTGGGGGGTGAGGGCTACACCTTC. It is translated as CASSSLGGEGYTF.

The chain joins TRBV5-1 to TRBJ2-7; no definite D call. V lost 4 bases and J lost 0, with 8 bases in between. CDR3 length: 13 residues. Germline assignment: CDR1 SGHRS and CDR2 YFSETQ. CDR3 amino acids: CASSESYSYEQYF. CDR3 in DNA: TGCGCCAGCAGCGAGAGTTACTCCTACGAGCAGTACTTC.

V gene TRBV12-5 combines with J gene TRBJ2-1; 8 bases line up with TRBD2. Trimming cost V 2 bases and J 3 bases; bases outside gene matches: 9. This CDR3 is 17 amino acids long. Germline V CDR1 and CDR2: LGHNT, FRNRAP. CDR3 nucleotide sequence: TGTGCTAGTGGTTTGCCGAATAGCGGGGTATTCTACAATGAGCAGTTCTTC. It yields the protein CASGLPNSGVFYNEQFF.

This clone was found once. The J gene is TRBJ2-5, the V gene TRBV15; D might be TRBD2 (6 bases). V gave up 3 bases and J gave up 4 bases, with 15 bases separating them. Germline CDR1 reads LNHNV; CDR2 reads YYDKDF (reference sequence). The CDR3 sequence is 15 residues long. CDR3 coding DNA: TGTGCCACCAGCAGTGCCCGCGGGGAGGCAGAGACCCAGTACTTC. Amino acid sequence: CATSSARGEAETQYF.